A single TCR beta chain is shown here with its context. Its cognate antigen is unknown. The CDR3 is made up of 14 amino acids. The germline V gene encodes CDR1 ENHRY and CDR2 SYGVKD. J gave up 0 bases and V 6 bases, and 2 bases lay outside the gene matches. The sample belongs to a study of cytomegalovirus exposure and HLA in healthy donors. Those who donated were healthy bone marrow donors. Whole-study findings and limits: Association of a missense DCLRE1C variant with TCR beta V- and J-gene trimming was reported in a later analysis. In an earlier analysis, in around 590 donors, most V segments appeared productive either ~87% or ~30% of the time. Sequencing had likely introduced a cluster of highly shared sequence variants as an artifact.

60 Vbeta and 13 Jbeta primers were used in PCR. TCRdb's copy holds only in-frame clones and misses some; the assay was immunoSEQ multiplex PCR. The sample carries 200,000 to 250,000 clones, 70% to 85% recorded once. Sequenced: PBMCs. This chain joins TRBV10-3 and TRBJ1-3; 7 nucleotides agree with TRBD1. This clonotype was sampled from a woman in her thirties or forties in good health and CMV-seronegative. The CDR3 is CAISGDSSGNTIYF. CDR3 sequence (DNA): TGTGCCATCAGCGGGGACAGCTCTGGAAACACCATATATTTT.